Presented here are 8 T cell receptor beta chains from one specimen sequenced in a study of T cells in Graves' hyperthyroidism and ophthalmopathy. From RNA transcripts, TCR beta CDR3 regions were amplified. A first-round RT-PCR of the TCR CDR3 used the HTBI primer set. From the multiplex PCR reads, TCRdb called clonotypes with MiXCR, one entry per CDR3 protein. The sample has about 620,000 distinct CDR3 sequences; roughly 15% are singletons. Source material: blood. Source of these receptors: a young woman with Graves' hyperthyroidism.

Comment on this clonotype: A much larger clone sits a single nucleotide away, making a read error possible. J is TRBJ2-1 and V is TRBV12-3 or TRBV12-4, with D possibly being TRBD2 (6 bases). This CDR3 is built from 14 residues. In DNA, the CDR3 is TGTGCCAGCAGTTTCCAGGCGGGGTACAATAAGCAGTTCTTC. Translated: CASSFQAGYNKQFF.

This clonotype was counted between two and nine times. The rearrangement joins TRBV6-2 or TRBV6-3 to TRBJ2-1, with 7 bases that match TRBD2. The CDR3 sequence is 15 residues long. The junction had 7 bases not matched to a gene; V was cut back by 4 bases and J by 4 bases. Looked up from germline, CDR1 is MNHEY and CDR2 is SVGEGT. The CDR3 sequence: CASSFGLVAYNEQFF. The CDR3 DNA is TGTGCCAGCAGTTTCGGACTAGTGGCTTACAATGAGCAGTTCTTC.

This clonotype was counted many times. This chain connects TRBV16 to TRBJ1-2; D remains ambiguous. V lost 7 bases to trimming and J lost 0 bases, with 15 bases between them. The CDR3 totals 15 residues. Looked up from germline, CDR1 is KGHSY and CDR2 is FQNENV. CDR3 in amino acids: CASTKEQFSNYGYTF. In DNA form, the CDR3 reads TGTGCCAGCACTAAAGAACAGTTCTCTAACTATGGCTACACCTTC.

This clonotype was recorded many times. The V call is TRBV7-2, the J call TRBJ2-5; 9 nucleotides match TRBD1. Looked up from germline, CDR1 is SGHTA and CDR2 is FQGNSA. V was clipped by 1 base and J by 5 bases; unmatched bases: 8. CDR3 size: 16 residues. CDR3 DNA sequence: TGTGCCAGCAGCTTAGTCGGGACAGGGAGGCCGGAGACCCAGTACTTC. Amino acid sequence: CASSLVGTGRPETQYF.

V gene TRBV20-1 combines with J gene TRBJ2-7; either TRBD1 or TRBD2 may fit D (5 bases each). The CDR3 has 15 residues. From germline, CDR1 is DFQATT and CDR2 SNEGSKA (reference sequence). The V end was cut by 3 bases, the J end by 4 bases, with 19 bases between. The CDR3 loop is CSASGNRETVYEQYF. The CDR3 DNA is TGCAGTGCTAGTGGTAATAGGGAGACAGTTTACGAGCAGTACTTC.

The chain carries TRBV11-2 and TRBJ1-2, with D unclear. There are 13 residues in the CDR3. The germline gives CDR1 SGHAT, CDR2 FQNNGV. Trimming left V 1 base short and J 6 bases short, with 9 bases between. CDR3 sequence (DNA): TGTGCCAGCAGCTTAGGGGTAGGCGATGGCTACACCTTC. Translation: CASSLGVGDGYTF.

Ten or more counts support this clonotype. The chain combines TRBV20-1 with TRBJ1-5; TRBD1 matches at 10 bases. The germline CDR1 and CDR2 sequences are DFQATT and SNEGSKA (reference sequence). The V and J ends lost 6 bases and 6 bases, in that order; junction bases with no gene match: 5. There are 13 residues in the CDR3. The CDR3: CSARGTGVQPQHF. CDR3 DNA: TGCAGTGCCCGCGGGACAGGGGTTCAGCCCCAGCATTTT.

In this sample, this clonotype turned up many times. The J gene is TRBJ1-1, the V gene TRBV7-3, with D unresolved. Germline V gene data show CDR1 as SGHTA and CDR2 as FQGTGA. V lost 5 bases, J lost 1 base, and 11 bases lay in between. This CDR3 is built from 14 residues. The chain's CDR3 is CASSQSPENTEAFF. The CDR3 DNA reads as TGTGCCAGCAGCCAGAGTCCCGAGAACACTGAAGCTTTCTTT. The whole variable domain, remainder taken from reference TRBV7-3 and TRBJ1-1, is GAGVSQTPSNKVTEKGKYVELRCDPISGHTALYWYRQSLGQGPEFLIYFQGTGAADDSGLPNDRFFAVRPEGSVSTLKIQRTERGDSAVYLCASSQSPENTEAFFGQGTRLTVV.